The present T cell receptor beta chain was sequenced within a study of T cells after yellow fever vaccination. TCRdb re-analysed the 5' RACE reads in MiXCR, keeping a single row per CDR3 protein. The data hold about 73,000 distinct CDR3 sequences, with 7.5% to 9% observed a single time. This clonotype occurred many times. The CDR3 has 15 amino acids. J was trimmed by 7 bases and V by 1 base; bases with no gene match: 5. Germline-derived CDR1 and CDR2 are MGHRA and YSYEKL. This TCR was recovered from a young man who received the YFV17D yellow fever vaccine. The J gene is TRBJ2-1, the V gene TRBV4-1; 9 bases line up with TRBD1. The specimen was CD8+ T cells sorted from PBMCs, collected on the day of the yellow fever booster vaccination. DNA of the CDR3: TGCGCCAGCAGCCAAGGGGACAGGGCGCTTAATGAGCAGTTCTTC. Protein sequence: CASSQGDRALNEQFF.